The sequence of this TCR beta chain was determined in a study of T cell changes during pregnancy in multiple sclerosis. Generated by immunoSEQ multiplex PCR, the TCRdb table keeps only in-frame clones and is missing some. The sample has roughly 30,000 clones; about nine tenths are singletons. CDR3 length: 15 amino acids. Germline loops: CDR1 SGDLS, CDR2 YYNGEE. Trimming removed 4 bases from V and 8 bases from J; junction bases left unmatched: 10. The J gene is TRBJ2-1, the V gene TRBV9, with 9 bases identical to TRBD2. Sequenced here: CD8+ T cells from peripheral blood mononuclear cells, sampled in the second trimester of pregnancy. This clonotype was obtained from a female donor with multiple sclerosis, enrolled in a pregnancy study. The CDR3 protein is CASSTLAGVADEQFF. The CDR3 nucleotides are TGTGCCAGCAGCACTTTAGCGGGAGTGGCCGATGAGCAGTTCTTC.